These 15 T cell receptor beta chains share one sample of origin, sequenced in a study of cytomegalovirus exposure and HLA in healthy donors. The data were produced by immunoSEQ multiplex PCR, yet TCRdb's version contains in-frame clones alone and is incomplete. Of more than 50,000 clones listed, roughly 90% are singletons. Sequenced input: PBMCs. The receptors stem from a woman in her thirties in good health and CMV-seronegative.

The chain links TRBV5-1 to TRBJ2-3; D is unresolved. The CDR3 extends over 14 amino acids. V shed 2 bases and J shed 2 bases, with 9 bases lying between them. Germline V gene lookup returns CDR1 SGHRS and CDR2 YFSETQ. DNA for the CDR3: TGCGCCAGCAGCTTTGGCGGCAACACAGATACGCAGTATTTT. Encoded protein: CASSFGGNTDTQYF.

The chain carries TRBV7-9 and TRBJ2-3, with a tentative D call TRBD1 (6 bases). The germline gives CDR1 SEHNR, CDR2 FQNEAQ (reference sequence). V was trimmed by 1 base and J by 2 bases, leaving 16 bases between them. The CDR3 length is 17 residues. The CDR3 reads CASSLGSGRGHTDTQYF. DNA for the CDR3: TGTGCCAGCAGCTTAGGGTCGGGCAGGGGACACACAGATACGCAGTATTTT. Looking up the rest from reference TRBV7-9 and TRBJ2-3 gives the full variable domain: DTGVSQNPRHKITKRGQNVTFRCDPISEHNRLYWYRQTLGQGPEFLTYFQNEAQLEKSRLLSDRFSAERPKGSFSTLEIQRTEQGDSAMYLCASSLGSGRGHTDTQYFGPGTRLTVL.

The V and J genes are TRBV6-5 and TRBJ2-5, with 8 bases aligning to TRBD1. V shed 4 bases, J shed 11 bases, and the junction held 12 bases outside the gene matches. The CDR3 contains 14 residues. Germline V gene sequence: CDR1 MNHEY, CDR2 SVGAGI. The CDR3, as DNA: TGTGCCAGCAGTTCCAGGGGGCCATTACGAAAACAGTACTTC. It yields the protein CASSSRGPLRKQYF.

This chain joins TRBV6-5 and TRBJ2-1, with 9 bases fitting TRBD2. V was pared by 3 bases and J by 2 bases, with 2 bases of the junction left unmatched. The CDR3 covers 15 residues. From germline, CDR1 is MNHEY and CDR2 SVGAGI. The CDR3 loop is CASSYIAGAYNEQFF. The CDR3 coding sequence is TGTGCCAGCAGTTATATAGCGGGAGCCTACAATGAGCAGTTCTTC.

V gene TRBV7-8 combines with J gene TRBJ2-2; maybe TRBD2 (5 bases). Between the trimmed V and J ends, which lost 7 bases and 4 bases, there was a span of 7 bases. The V gene's germline CDR1 is SGHVS and CDR2 FQNEAQ. CDR3 length: 12 residues. The CDR3 DNA sequence: TGTGCCAGCAACCGGGGCACCGGGGAGCTGTTTTTT. This translates into CASNRGTGELFF.

This chain links TRBV5-1 with TRBJ2-2; 10 positions match TRBD2. This CDR3 is built from 18 residues. Trimming took 3 bases from V and 3 from J; bases not matched to a gene: 11. CDR1 is SGHRS and CDR2 is YFSETQ in the germline V gene. CDR3 DNA sequence: TGCGCCAGCAGCTCCCTAACTAGCGGGACCACGTACACCGGGGAGCTGTTTTTT. This gives the protein CASSSLTSGTTYTGELFF.

This chain links TRBV4-3 with TRBJ2-3; 9 bases are shared with TRBD1. CDR3 length equals 17 residues. Germline trimming cut 4 bases from V and 4 bases from J; bases unmatched to any gene: 12. The germline V gene has CDR1 LGHNA and CDR2 YSLEER. The CDR3 region is CASSLRPGTGLADTQYF. DNA of the CDR3: TGCGCCAGCAGCCTCCGACCTGGGACAGGGCTGGCAGATACGCAGTATTTT.

Concerning this clone: In the same sample, other DNA sequences code for this CDR3. The chain has TRBV20-1 and TRBJ2-3; D remains unclear. This CDR3 comprises 11 residues. Trimming took 6 bases from V and 1 from J, leaving 5 bases between them. Germline values: CDR1 DFQATT, CDR2 SNEGSKA (reference sequence). DNA for the CDR3: TGCAGTGCCAGCGGCACAGATACGCAGTATTTT. As protein: CSASGTDTQYF.

The genes are TRBV9 and TRBJ2-5; possibly TRBD2 for D (5 bases). CDR3 size: 13 residues. The germline V gene has CDR1 SGDLS and CDR2 YYNGEE. V was trimmed by 3 bases and J by 1 base, leaving 7 bases between them. The CDR3 sequence: CASSGSVQETQYF. The CDR3 region has the DNA TGTGCCAGCAGCGGTAGCGTCCAAGAGACCCAGTACTTC.

Notes on this clone: This same CDR3 is encoded by further DNA sequences in the sample. This chain joins TRBV2 and TRBJ1-1; D possibly corresponds to TRBD1 (5 bases). V was trimmed by 5 bases and J by 4 bases, leaving 14 bases between them. CDR3 size: 14 residues. Germline CDR1 is SNHLY and CDR2 is FYNNEI. The chain's CDR3 is CASSTQGIGTEAFF. CDR3 DNA sequence: TGTGCCAGCAGTACTCAGGGAATCGGCACTGAAGCTTTCTTT.

This sequence joins TRBV28 and TRBJ2-3; 7 bases are shared with TRBD2. Germline V CDR1 and CDR2: MDHEN, SYDVKM. The CDR3 has 14 amino acids. J was trimmed by 7 bases and V by 5 bases; bases with no gene match: 9. CDR3 sequence reads: CASSPAGPDYTQYF. The CDR3 DNA is TGTGCCAGCAGTCCAGCGGGACCAGATTATACGCAGTATTTT. Combining the CDR3 with reference TRBV28 and TRBJ2-3 gives the whole variable domain DVKVTQSSRYLVKRTGEKVFLECVQDMDHENMFWYRQDPGLGLRLIYFSYDVKMKEKGDIPEGYSVSREKKERFSLILESASTNQTSMYLCASSPAGPDYTQYFGPGTRLTVL.

This rearrangement joins TRBV19 to TRBJ2-1, with D maybe TRBD1 (6 bases). V was trimmed by 6 bases and J by 6 bases, leaving 12 bases between them. The CDR3 consists of 13 residues. Germline V gene lookup returns CDR1 LNHDA and CDR2 SQIVND (reference sequence). In DNA form, the CDR3 reads TGTGCCAGTAGCTTAGGGGGTCCCAATGAGCAGTTCTTC. This sequence encodes CASSLGGPNEQFF.

This chain uses TRBV19 with TRBJ1-5; no clear D. The CDR3 totals 15 residues. Germline V gene sequence: CDR1 LNHDA, CDR2 SQIVND (reference sequence). V lost 2 bases, J lost 2 bases, and 10 bases lay in between. CDR3 in DNA: TGTGCCAGTAGTATACGGGGTGCGGGCAATCAGCCCCAGCATTTT. Its protein product is CASSIRGAGNQPQHF.

This chain links TRBV9 with TRBJ2-1; tentative D call: TRBD2 (6 bases). The CDR3 contains 15 residues. Trimming took 3 bases from V and 5 from J, leaving 15 bases between them. Germline V lookup: CDR1 SGDLS, CDR2 YYNGEE. The CDR3 is CASSALGGVNNEQFF. As DNA, the CDR3 is TGTGCCAGCAGCGCCTTGGGGGGAGTTAACAATGAGCAGTTCTTC.

The CDR3 DNA reads TGTGCCAGCAGCCAGGGACTAGCGGGAGGGCAAGAGACCCAGTACTTC. Its protein is CASSQGLAGGQETQYF. This chain joins TRBV7-2 and TRBJ2-5; TRBD2 matches 16 bases. CDR1 is SGHTA, CDR2 FQGNSA, per germline. J was trimmed by 2 bases and V by 5 bases; bases with no gene match: 2. This CDR3 has 16 amino acids.